What follows are 27 T cell receptor beta chains derived from one specimen sequenced in a study of a mutant IDH1 vaccine in newly diagnosed glioma. The antigens of these receptors remain unknown. Clones were read by immunoSEQ multiplex PCR, and TCRdb kept only the in-frame ones, dropping some. The repertoire has some 31,000 clones, about 86% of them found once; the top ten carry 25% to 30%. Time point noted: week 47, end of study. Mutant IDH1 20-mer peptide, at 300 ug, made up each vaccine dose, with topical imiquimod. The sample here was PBMCs, taken from a glioma patient whose treatment included an IDH1 peptide vaccine. These receptor sequences come from a man aged 25-45 years with glioma.

V is TRBV21-1 and J is TRBJ2-7; the table's D call TRBD2 went unverified against the DNA. TRBV21-1 is given as a pseudogene. This CDR3 spans 16 amino acids. The CDR3 reads CASSGHGTTPRYEQYF. DNA for the CDR3: TGTGCCAGCAGCGGCCACGGGACTACGCCCCGATACGAGCAGTACTTC.

The chain combines TRBV6-5 with TRBJ1-1; D is undetermined. There are 11 residues in the CDR3. V gave up 5 bases and J gave up 5 bases, with 6 bases separating them. The germline CDR1 and CDR2 sequences are MNHEY and SVGAGI. CDR3 DNA: TGTGCCAGCAGTGAGAATACTGAAGCTTTCTTT. Residues: CASSENTEAFF.

V usage is TRBV6-1 and J usage is TRBJ2-7; D not resolved. V was shortened by 1 base and J by 4 bases, with 17 bases between the two germline ends. Germline V gene lookup returns CDR1 MNHNS and CDR2 SASEGT. The CDR3 runs to 16 residues. CDR3 loop: CASSEDGDTSWYEQYF. The DNA of the CDR3 is TGTGCCAGCAGTGAAGACGGCGATACTTCTTGGTACGAGCAGTACTTC.

The chain is built from TRBV30 and TRBJ2-3; 11 bases are a match to TRBD2. Germline-derived CDR1 and CDR2 are GTSNPN and SVGIG (reference sequence). With V trimmed by 2 bases and J by 3 bases, 4 bases remained unmatched. The length of the CDR3 is 15 residues. The CDR3 loop reads CAWSPGLAETDTQYF. CDR3 nucleotides: TGTGCCTGGAGTCCGGGACTAGCGGAAACAGATACGCAGTATTTT.

The J gene is TRBJ1-6, the V gene TRBV27; TRBD1 matches at 9 bases. Unmatched junction bases numbered 3, after V lost 7 bases and J lost 5 bases. The CDR3 totals 14 residues. Germline V CDR1 and CDR2: MNHEY, SMNVEV (reference sequence). CDR3: CASTRTGDNSPLHF. The CDR3 DNA sequence: TGTGCCAGCACCCGGACAGGGGATAATTCACCCCTCCACTTT.

This clone has only a few counts. The chain is built from TRBV6-1 and TRBJ1-2; 9 nucleotides align to TRBD1. The trim removed 3 bases at V and 2 bases at J, leaving 4 bases unmatched. The germline CDR1 and CDR2 sequences are MNHNS and SASEGT. This CDR3 contains 15 residues. Here the CDR3 DNA reads TGTGCCAGCAGTGAGGGACAGGGCCTCAACTATGGCTACACCTTC. This sequence encodes CASSEGQGLNYGYTF.

V and J are TRBV6-4 and TRBJ2-2; the match to TRBD1 covers 8 bases. The ends lost 3 bases at V and 3 bases at J; junction bases unmatched: 0. The CDR3 covers 14 residues. Germline-derived CDR1 and CDR2 are MRHNA and SNTAGT. This CDR3 reads CASSEGQDTGELFF. The CDR3 nucleotides are TGTGCCAGCAGTGAGGGACAGGACACCGGGGAGCTGTTTTTT.

The J gene is TRBJ2-7, the V gene TRBV5-1; TRBD1 matches 10 bases. CDR3 size: 15 residues. Germline CDR1 and CDR2: SGHRS and YFSETQ. With V trimmed by 5 bases and J by 1 base, 6 bases remained unmatched. The CDR3 here is CASRGDRGLSYEQYF. The DNA of the CDR3 is TGCGCCAGCAGAGGGGACAGGGGATTGTCCTACGAGCAGTACTTC. Filled out from reference TRBV5-1 and TRBJ2-7, the complete variable domain reads KAGVTQTPRYLIKTRGQQVTLSCSPISGHRSVSWYQQTPGQGLQFLFEYFSETQRNKGNFPGRFSGRQFSNSRSEMNVSTLELGDSALYLCASRGDRGLSYEQYFGPGTRLTVT.

V and J are TRBV5-6 and TRBJ1-2; TRBD1 matches 10 bases. The germline V gene has CDR1 SGHDT and CDR2 YYEEEE. CDR3 size: 16 residues. V lost 4 bases and J lost 2; bases outside the gene matches: 8. The CDR3 DNA is TGTGCCAGCAGCGGGGGGGACAGGGGACAAAACTATGGCTACACCTTC. Protein sequence: CASSGGDRGQNYGYTF.

V and J are TRBV5-1 and TRBJ2-7; TRBD2 matches at 9 bases. There are 15 residues in the CDR3. Trimming took 4 bases from V and 4 from J; bases not matched to a gene: 9. Per the germline V gene, CDR1 is SGHRS and CDR2 is YFSETQ. The CDR3 DNA reads TGCGCCAGCAGCCTGGGTCGCGGGAGGGAATACGAGCAGTACTTC. Protein product: CASSLGRGREYEQYF.

The count of this clone is one. The chain employs TRBV4-1 and TRBJ1-3; D not resolved. V was pared by 4 bases and J by 4 bases, with 8 bases between. The CDR3 contains 13 residues. CDR1 is MGHRA and CDR2 is YSYEKL in the germline V gene. The CDR3 region is CASSPFGGNTIYF. The CDR3 coding sequence is TGCGCCAGCAGCCCATTTGGGGGAAACACCATATATTTT.

The chain has TRBV7-2 and TRBJ1-2, with D perhaps matching TRBD1 (6 bases). Germline CDR1 reads SGHTA; CDR2 reads FQGNSA. V was cut by 4 bases and J by 4 bases, with 19 bases left in between. The CDR3 sequence is 16 residues long. The CDR3 spells CASSSIRQVFVYGYTF. CDR3 coding DNA: TGTGCCAGCAGCTCCATCCGACAGGTTTTTGTCTATGGCTACACCTTC.

This rearrangement joins TRBV11-2 to TRBJ2-7; tentative D call: TRBD1 (6 bases). CDR3 length equals 14 residues. The germline V gene has CDR1 SGHAT and CDR2 FQNNGV. Trimming took 1 base from V and 5 from J, leaving 12 bases between them. The CDR3 is CASSLVQGGHEQYF. Written as DNA, the CDR3 is TGTGCCAGCAGCTTAGTACAGGGCGGCCACGAGCAGTACTTC.

Remarks on this clone: Other nucleotide sequences in the sample specify the same CDR3. The chain joins TRBV5-1 to TRBJ1-1, with unresolved D. Germline CDR1 and CDR2: SGHRS and YFSETQ. Trimming pared 0 bases from V and 1 base from J, leaving 4 bases between. The CDR3 length is 13 residues. In DNA form, the CDR3 reads TGCGCCAGCAGCTTGGCCGGGAACACTGAAGCTTTCTTT. It encodes CASSLAGNTEAFF.

The rearrangement joins TRBV7-6 to TRBJ2-7; 11 bases agree with TRBD1. This CDR3 is built from 16 residues. Germline V gives CDR1 SGHVS, CDR2 FNYEAQ. The V segment lost 3 bases and the J segment 4 bases; nucleotides outside the gene matches: 8. For the CDR3, the DNA is TGTGCCAGCAGCTTGGACGGACAGGGGGCCATTTACGAGCAGTACTTC. It specifies CASSLDGQGAIYEQYF.

V gene TRBV11-2 combines with J gene TRBJ1-1; no definite D call. Trimming cost V 1 base and J 13 bases, with 16 bases left between them. The CDR3 loop spans 13 amino acids. The germline V gene has CDR1 SGHAT and CDR2 FQNNGV. CDR3 DNA: TGTGCCAGCAGCTTAGCGGAGTCCTTAAGCGGTTTCTTT. It codes for CASSLAESLSGFF.

This clone has only one observation. The chain carries TRBV4-2 and TRBJ1-1; no firm D call. The germline CDR1 and CDR2 sequences are LGHNA and YNFKEQ. V dropped 4 bases and J dropped 1 base, with 7 bases sitting between them. This CDR3 is built from 13 residues. CDR3 in amino acids: CASSRIGNTEAFF. CDR3 sequence (DNA): TGTGCCAGCAGCCGCATAGGGAACACTGAAGCTTTCTTT.

Remarks on this clone: A junction boundary mismatches the germline segment, possibly from a read error. The chain uses TRBV28 and TRBJ1-2, with a possible D match to TRBD1 (5 bases). The length of the CDR3 is 14 residues. Germline V CDR1 and CDR2: MDHEN, SYDVKM. The CDR3 DNA is TGTGCCAGCAGTTTAAACGGGGGTTTCGCCGCTCTAAACTTC. It specifies CASSLNGGFAALNF.

This clone has a single count. The CDR3 bases are TGTGCCACCAGCAGAGGCGCGACGAGCTATGGCTACACCTTC. It is translated as CATSRGATSYGYTF. The V call is TRBV15, the J call TRBJ1-2; D gene uncertain. This CDR3 comprises 14 residues. Germline assignment: CDR1 LNHNV and CDR2 YYDKDF (reference sequence). V was cut by 1 base and J by 4 bases, with 10 bases left in between.

This clone has just a few counts. Here the CDR3 reads CASSQDLGGQDYGYTF. DNA for the CDR3: TGCGCCAGCAGCCAAGATTTAGGGGGTCAGGACTATGGCTACACCTTC. The V gene is TRBV4-3, the J gene TRBJ1-2, with a weak D call TRBD1 (6 bases). Trimming removed 0 bases at V and 3 bases at J, with 14 bases between. Germline CDR1 reads LGHNA; CDR2 reads YSLEER. The CDR3 has 16 residues.

In regard to this clone: The junction does not match germline at one end; this may be a read error. V and J are TRBV4-3 and TRBJ2-1; TRBD2 might be the D (6 bases). Germline loops: CDR1 LGHNA, CDR2 YSLEER. CDR3 length equals 17 residues. The CDR3 nucleotides are TGCGCCAGCAGCCAAGATAAGGCGGGGACCTTCCACAATGAGCAATTCTTC. This sequence encodes CASSQDKAGTFHNEQFF.

The rearrangement joins TRBV27 to TRBJ2-1; weak D call: TRBD2 (6 bases). The CDR3 runs to 15 residues. V gave up 4 bases and J gave up 9 bases, with 19 bases separating them. Per germline, CDR1 MNHEY and CDR2 SMNVEV (reference sequence). CDR3 protein: CASSSEETSWFEQFF. The CDR3 coding sequence is TGTGCCAGCAGTTCCGAAGAGACTAGTTGGTTTGAGCAGTTCTTC.

This rearrangement joins TRBV6-4 to TRBJ2-5; 9 bases are shared with TRBD2. The CDR3 is 14 residues long. With 3 bases clipped from V and 1 base from J, the junction kept 0 bases outside the gene matches. Germline assignment: CDR1 MRHNA and CDR2 SNTAGT. CDR3 bases: TGTGCCAGCAGTGAGCGGGGGGGCCAAGAGACCCAGTACTTC. Protein product: CASSERGGQETQYF.

V and J are TRBV28 and TRBJ1-4, with TRBD1 matching 7 bases. J lost 5 bases, V lost 6 bases, and 12 bases had no gene match. CDR3 length: 16 amino acids. CDR1 is MDHEN and CDR2 is SYDVKM in the germline V gene. CDR3 in amino acids: CASSRDRTGLNEKLFF. CDR3 DNA: TGTGCCAGCAGCAGGGATAGGACAGGCCTGAATGAAAAACTGTTTTTT.

V is TRBV5-1 and J is TRBJ1-1; D gene unclear. With 0 bases removed from V and 3 bases from J, the gap between germline ends came to 12 bases. Germline values: CDR1 SGHRS, CDR2 YFSETQ. The CDR3 runs 15 residues. CDR3 region: CASSLGVGQDTEAFF. The CDR3 DNA reads as TGCGCCAGCAGCTTGGGTGTAGGGCAAGACACTGAAGCTTTCTTT.

This clone was found a few times. The chain has TRBV7-6 and TRBJ2-7, with 7 nucleotides matching TRBD2. The ends lost 4 bases at V and 6 bases at J; junction bases unmatched: 9. Germline V gene lookup returns CDR1 SGHVS and CDR2 FNYEAQ. The CDR3 runs to 14 residues. DNA of the CDR3: TGTGCCAGCAGCTCCCGTAGCGGGCCGCTCGAGCAGTACTTC. It translates to CASSSRSGPLEQYF.

V usage is TRBV6-1 and J usage is TRBJ1-5, with no clear D. The CDR3 contains 15 residues. Deletions cut 4 bases from V and 0 bases from J, with 10 bases between. Germline V CDR1 and CDR2: MNHNS, SASEGT. CDR3 sequence reads: CASSVWDNSNQPQHF. The CDR3 bases are TGTGCCAGCAGTGTGTGGGATAATAGCAATCAGCCCCAGCATTTT.